This T cell receptor (beta chain) was recovered during a study of T cell clonality in common variable immunodeficiency. Study-level results: The cause of increased CVID clonality remains unclear without subpopulation sequencing.

Ten or more counts support this clone. As yet, its antigen is unknown. The read is 3 residues too short to cover the CDR3 end, so that end is filled in from the germline J gene. Caucasian heritage predominated among both patients and controls. Donors gave roughly 4.5 to 9 ml heparinized peripheral whole blood. Equal genomic DNA amounts from CVID and control samples were sequenced. Using immunoSEQ multiplex PCR, the repertoire was profiled, and TCRdb retains in-frame clones only, with some absent. Listed for the sample are about 47,000 clones, none seen a single time. The J segment lost 4 bases and the V segment lost 8 bases, leaving 5 bases of the junction unmatched. This CDR3 has 13 residues. Per germline, CDR1 SNHLY and CDR2 FYNNEI.

This sequence originates from a person between 18 and 69 years old in good health. The chain carries TRBV2 and TRBJ2-5; 9 bases align to TRBD1. Material for sequencing was peripheral blood mononuclear cells. The sequenced CDR3 bases are TGTGCCAGCCCCGACAGGGGGAGAGAGACC. Translation: CASPDRGRET. The full-length CDR3 reads as CASPDRGRETQYF.